This T cell receptor beta chain was observed in a study of human T cells and chemical hapten exposure. Notes on the study in general: The study found that PT1 expanded TCR counts correlated positively with patch test score.

TCRdb passed the RACE reads through MiXCR, listing each CDR3 protein once. The sample shows 80,000 to 95,000 distinct CDR3 sequences, 11% of them seen only once. Time point defined: patch test 2, 6 weeks after DPC sensitization. Treatment defined: therapeutic diphenylcyclopropenone sensitization with weekly scalp DPC. This clonotype was seen a handful of times. Its matching antigen is unknown. The CDR3 has 17 residues. CDR1 is SEHNR and CDR2 is FQNEAQ in the germline V gene (reference sequence). Trimming stripped 0 bases from V and 0 bases from J, with 12 bases between. The starting material was whole blood, obtained in connection with sensitization to the hapten diphenylcyclopropenone (DPC). This chain joins TRBV7-9 and TRBJ2-1; no firm D call. The source of this sequence is a man aged 35 to 55 with alopecia areata. Some clones in this sample may be carry-over from other donors' samples. The CDR3 spells CASSLAPGLSSYNEQFF. For the CDR3, the DNA is TGTGCCAGCAGCTTAGCTCCTGGCCTGAGCTCCTACAATGAGCAGTTCTTC.